The T cell receptor (beta chain) described here comes from a study of identical twins. Study-wide findings and caveats: Low generation probability was overrepresented in out-of-frame alpha sequences shared by twins.

cDNA molecules carried unique molecular identifiers, and template switching added a universal primer site. MiXCR, run by TCRdb on the 5' RACE reads, gives a single entry per CDR3 protein. The sample shows approximately 890,000 distinct CDR3 sequences, roughly an eighth of them seen only once. V gave up 3 bases and J gave up 5 bases; unmatched junction bases: 15. This CDR3 is 17 amino acids long. Germline V gene lookup returns CDR1 LGHDT and CDR2 YNNKEL (reference sequence). A remark on this clonotype: The antigen is not known.

This sample also appeared in a second study, on yellow fever vaccine responses in identical twins.

The chain employs TRBV3-1 and TRBJ1-2; 7 bases align to TRBD1. Sequencing input: PBMCs. The TCR sequence derives from a woman aged 18-29 years in good health. This CDR3 reads CASSHLTTGPTSYGYTF. DNA of the CDR3: TGTGCCAGCAGCCACCTAACGACAGGGCCCACTTCGTATGGCTACACCTTC.